This T cell receptor beta chain was documented in a study of T cells in Graves' hyperthyroidism and ophthalmopathy. Per germline, CDR1 LGHDT and CDR2 YNNKEL (reference sequence). CDR3 length: 16 amino acids. With V trimmed by 4 bases and J by 0 bases, 7 bases remained unmatched. This clonotype was picked up many times. Using RNA transcripts as the source, TCR beta CDR3 regions were amplified. TCR CDR3 underwent first-round RT-PCR with the HTBI primer set. Each CDR3 protein is one row after TCRdb ran MiXCR on the multiplex PCR reads. The sample shows about 720,000 distinct CDR3 sequences, under 20% of them seen only once. The patients, who ranged from 18 to 65 in age, presented with newly diagnosed hyperthyroidism lasting under 2 months.

This sequence originates from a woman aged 50 to 60 with Graves' hyperthyroidism that later progressed to Graves' ophthalmopathy. The chain carries TRBV3-1 and TRBJ1-1; 8 bases fit TRBD1. The specimen sequenced was blood. The CDR3 loop reads CASSRTGSAMNTEAFF. The DNA for the CDR3 is TGTGCCAGCAGCCGGACAGGGAGCGCCATGAACACTGAAGCTTTCTTT.